A selection of T cell receptor beta chains follows, all from one sample in a study of CD8 T cells in ankylosing spondylitis. TCRdb reprocessed the 5' RACE reads with MiXCR, giving one entry per CDR3 protein. The sample carries some 840,000 distinct CDR3 sequences, 10% to 15% recorded once. Sequenced: blood, either unsorted or a sorted T cell fraction (not recorded which). The source is a male donor with ankylosing spondylitis. Each CDR3 is given without its conserved first and last residue. The order of the fields is V gene, J gene, D gene, clone size, CDR3 protein. The D gene is left open where the match is weak. A clone size is listed for some rows: how often the clone was seen (once, few, many), or a class if it is expanded.

>TRBV20-1|TRBJ1-6|.|few
SARRGADSPLH
>TRBV3-1|TRBJ2-7|.|.
ASSQDLRGEQY
>TRBV7-2|TRBJ2-7|.|few
ASSLTVTYEQY
>TRBV5-1|TRBJ2-1|.|few
ASSTGPGTNEQF
>TRBV11-1|TRBJ2-1|.|few
ASSSGPEEQGYPHEQF
>TRBV20-1|TRBJ2-5|.|.
SAGPRETQY
>TRBV5-1|TRBJ1-2|.|.
ASSLAGVASHYGYT
>TRBV7-6|TRBJ1-5|.|.
ASSLDTGGRQPQH
>TRBV12-3/TRBV12-4|TRBJ1-1|.|few
ASSIPGYTEAF
>TRBV9|TRBJ1-4|.|.
ASSVTTNEKLF
>TRBV7-9|TRBJ2-4|.|few
ASSPTTEVRREY
>TRBV10-3|TRBJ1-5|.|few
AISESSREQPQH
>TRBV29-1|TRBJ2-7|.|.
SVEAHTYEQY
>TRBV7-2|TRBJ2-7|.|few
ASSLAQASRYYEQY
>TRBV20-1|TRBJ2-1|.|.
SARGSPVNEQF
>TRBV30|TRBJ1-6|.|.
AWSVFRSPLH
>TRBV4-1|TRBJ1-1|.|.
ASSQAGPTEAF
>TRBV20-1|TRBJ2-1|.|few
SCPNRISGHEQF
>TRBV5-1|TRBJ1-1|.|few
ASSPLGGPTPHNTEAF
>TRBV6-5|TRBJ1-4|.|few
ASSYWEGNEKLF
>TRBV12-3/TRBV12-4|TRBJ2-3|.|.
ASSPTRVNGMQY
>TRBV20-1|TRBJ2-1|TRBD2|many
SARDPTSGGDEQF